This is a list of T cell receptor beta chains from one sample in a study of cytomegalovirus exposure and HLA in healthy donors. Some clones are missing from TCRdb's copy, which holds only in-frame ones; the method was immunoSEQ multiplex PCR. The sample gives about 130,000 clones, about 81% of which show up once; roughly 0.99% is in the top ten. Sample: PBMCs. These receptor sequences come from a woman aged 25 to 39 in good health and CMV-seronegative. Both conserved end residues are part of each CDR3. The order of the fields is CDR3 length, clone size, V gene, D gene, J gene, CDR3 protein, CDR3 DNA. A D gene is named only where the DNA matches it firmly. Size tells how often a clone was seen (once, few, many) or the class of an expanded clone, and some rows leave it out.

12,once,TRBV30,.,TRBJ1-4,CAWSFHRAELFF,TGTGCCTGGAGTTTCCACAGGGCGGAACTGTTTTTT
16,.,TRBV14,.,TRBJ2-1,CASSQGAAWSYNEQFF,TGTGCCAGCAGCCAAGGGGCAGCATGGTCCTACAATGAGCAGTTCTTC
13,.,TRBV30,.,TRBJ1-2,CAWDSRVGYGYTF,TGTGCCTGGGATAGCCGGGTGGGCTATGGCTACACCTTC
17,.,TRBV27,TRBD1,TRBJ2-5,CASSRLQRTGDQETQYF,TGTGCCAGCAGCCGACTACAGAGGACAGGGGACCAAGAGACCCAGTACTTC
16,.,TRBV5-4,TRBD2,TRBJ2-7,CASSYGAGGPPYEQYF,TGTGCCAGCAGCTATGGAGCGGGAGGCCCCCCCTACGAGCAGTACTTC
15,.,TRBV5-6,.,TRBJ2-1,CASSLRGSYVNEQFF,TGTGCCAGCAGCTTGAGGGGAAGTTACGTCAATGAGCAGTTCTTC
16,few,TRBV5-1,.,TRBJ2-1,CASSLEYLSSYNEQFF,TGCGCCAGCAGCTTGGAGTACCTGAGCTCCTACAATGAGCAGTTCTTC
14,.,TRBV19,TRBD2,TRBJ2-3,CASSPRAGTDTQYF,TGTGCCAGTAGTCCTCGAGCGGGAACAGATACGCAGTATTTT
14,.,TRBV10-1,TRBD2,TRBJ2-7,CASSDSGGSWEQYF,TGCGCCAGCAGTGATAGCGGGGGGTCTTGGGAGCAGTACTTC
17,few,TRBV5-1,TRBD1,TRBJ1-1,CASSPAGTGQDSTEAFF,TGCGCCAGCAGCCCGGCGGGGACAGGGCAAGACAGCACTGAAGCTTTCTTT
14,.,TRBV27,.,TRBJ1-1,CASSLAGFGTEAFF,TGTGCCAGCAGTTTAGCAGGGTTTGGCACTGAAGCTTTCTTT
14,.,TRBV30,TRBD1,TRBJ1-1,CAWSVKGAHTEAFF,TGTGCCTGGAGTGTCAAGGGGGCGCACACTGAAGCTTTCTTT
18,.,TRBV4-1,TRBD2,TRBJ2-1,CASSLKGTSGGAVGEQFF,TGCGCCAGCAGCCTCAAAGGGACTAGCGGGGGGGCCGTAGGTGAGCAGTTCTTC